This passage covers 3 T cell receptor beta chains from one sample sequenced in a study of vaccination effects on CD4 cells after COVID-19. Clones were sequenced by immunoSEQ multiplex PCR, and TCRdb holds only the in-frame ones, with some missing. The table has approximately 40,000 clones, 73% seen once. No antigen has been assigned to these receptors. Before sequencing took place, the ViraFEST assay used viral peptide pools to expand antigen-specific CD4+ T cells. Subsequent to approximately 11 days of culture, CD4+ T cells were isolated. The person's infection with SARS-CoV-2, confirmed by PCR, took place between March and December 2020. This specimen was CD4+ T cells from PBMCs cultured with a peptide pool, taken before COVID-19 vaccination. These receptors were obtained from a human donor who had a prior SARS-CoV-2 infection.

J is TRBJ1-5 and V is TRBV6-2 or TRBV6-3, with 7 bases identical to TRBD1. The CDR3 contains 16 residues. V lost 6 bases, J lost 6 bases, and 14 bases stayed unmatched. The germline V gene has CDR1 MNHEY and CDR2 SVGEGT. CDR3 amino acids: CASSPLSEGASQPQHF. The DNA of the CDR3 is TGTGCCAGCAGCCCTTTGTCAGAGGGGGCAAGTCAGCCCCAGCATTTT.

The rearrangement links TRBV4-3 to TRBJ2-4, with D tentatively TRBD2 (5 bases). V dropped 0 bases and J dropped 0 bases, with 15 bases sitting between them. The CDR3 has 18 residues. Looked up from germline, CDR1 is LGHNA and CDR2 is YSLEER. The CDR3 loop reads CASSQDRLADLAKNIQYF. The CDR3 DNA reads TGCGCCAGCAGCCAAGATCGGCTAGCCGATTTAGCCAAAAACATTCAGTACTTC.

J is TRBJ2-3 and V is TRBV18; D is undetermined. The V end was cut by 3 bases, the J end by 6 bases, with 4 bases between. The CDR3 length is 11 residues. Germline CDR1 KGHSH, CDR2 LQKENI. CDR3 sequence: CASSPKDTQYF. CDR3 bases: TGTGCCAGCTCACCTAAGGATACGCAGTATTTT. Using reference TRBV18 and TRBJ2-3 for the parts outside the CDR3, the full variable domain is NAGVMQNPRHLVRRRGQEARLRCSPMKGHSHVYWYRQLPEEGLKFMVYLQKENIIDESGMPKERFSAEFPKEGPSILRIQQVVRGDSAAYFCASSPKDTQYFGPGTRLTVL.